The text below deals with one TCR beta chain. The authors' processing: Nucleated cell counts were estimated from reference gene primer amplification. TCRdb's copy holds only in-frame clones and misses some; the assay was immunoSEQ multiplex PCR. V, J and clone size were drawn from that table, and D and trimming were deduced from the DNA. The sample gives 55,000 to 90,000 clones, more than 90% of which show up once; 10% to 15% is in the top ten. These data come from a study of blood T cell repertoires in COVID-19. Turning to the study itself: Collection of acute and convalescent COVID-19 samples took place in the United States, Italy and Spain.

With 6 bases clipped from V and 5 bases from J, the junction kept 6 bases outside the gene matches. Per germline, CDR1 MNHEY and CDR2 SVGAGI. The CDR3 is 13 amino acids. The material sequenced was peripheral blood. The chain couples TRBV6-5 to TRBJ2-5; 7 bases align to TRBD1. The sequence was obtained from a human donor with active COVID-19. The donor label of this sample is uncertain. For the CDR3, the DNA is TGTGCCAGCAGGAGGGGGCGAGGGGAGACCCAGTACTTC. This gives the protein CASRRGRGETQYF.